This T cell receptor beta chain was observed in a study of blood T cell repertoires in COVID-19. In the study overall: The analysed material was cDNA or gDNA that came from T cells, B-cell-depleted T cells, or PBMCs.

Sequencing used immunoSEQ multiplex PCR; TCRdb keeps in-frame clones, though not all of them. The profile covers about 250,000 clones, with roughly 85% appearing a single time and roughly 3% taken by the ten largest. Per the germline V gene, CDR1 is MRHNA and CDR2 is SNTAGT. Trimming removed 5 bases from V and 8 bases from J; junction bases left unmatched: 12. The CDR3 sequence is 15 residues long. The sequencing input was peripheral blood. The chain links TRBV6-4 to TRBJ1-2; the match to TRBD1 covers 9 bases. This TCR derives from a man aged 18 to 29 with active or convalescent COVID-19. In nucleotides, the CDR3 is TGTGCCAGCAGTAAGGGACAGGGACGCTTGGGGGGCTACACCTTC. Amino acid sequence: CASSKGQGRLGGYTF.